This TCR beta chain was captured by sequencing in a study of blood T cell repertoires in COVID-19. As for the study in general: From the United States, Italy and Spain came samples of acute and convalescent COVID-19. Nucleic acid was either cDNA or gDNA, and it came from T cells, B-cell-depleted T cells, or PBMCs.

How the authors handled the data: Nucleated cell number was recorded as an estimate derived from reference gene primer amplification. Repertoires were generated with immunoSEQ multiplex PCR, while TCRdb's copy carries only in-frame clones and drops some. That table supplies the V and J calls and clone size; D and trimming were determined from the DNA. The sample carries about 270,000 clones, more than 75% recorded once. Trimming left V 4 bases short and J 1 base short, with 23 bases between. This CDR3 region has 18 residues. In germline, CDR1 is SGHKS, CDR2 YYEKEE (reference sequence). The sequence derives from a man in his forties or fifties with active or convalescent COVID-19. Sequenced: peripheral blood. The J gene is TRBJ1-2, the V gene TRBV5-5; no clear D gene. CDR3 nucleotides: TGTGCCAGCAGCCGGGTAGGACTCCCTTACTCCTATAACTATGGCTACACCTTC. This codes for CASSRVGLPYSYNYGYTF.